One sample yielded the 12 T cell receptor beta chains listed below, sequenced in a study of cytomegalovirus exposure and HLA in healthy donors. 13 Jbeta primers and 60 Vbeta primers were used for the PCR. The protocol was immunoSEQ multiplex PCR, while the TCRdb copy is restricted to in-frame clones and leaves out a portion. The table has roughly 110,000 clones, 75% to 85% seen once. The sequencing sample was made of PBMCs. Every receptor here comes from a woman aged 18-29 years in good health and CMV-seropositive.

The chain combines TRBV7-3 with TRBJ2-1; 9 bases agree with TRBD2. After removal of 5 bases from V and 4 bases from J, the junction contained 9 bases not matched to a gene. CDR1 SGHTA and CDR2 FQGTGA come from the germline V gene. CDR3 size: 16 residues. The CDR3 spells CASSPPPSGGYNEQFF. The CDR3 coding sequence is TGTGCCAGCAGCCCTCCGCCGAGCGGGGGGTACAATGAGCAGTTCTTC.

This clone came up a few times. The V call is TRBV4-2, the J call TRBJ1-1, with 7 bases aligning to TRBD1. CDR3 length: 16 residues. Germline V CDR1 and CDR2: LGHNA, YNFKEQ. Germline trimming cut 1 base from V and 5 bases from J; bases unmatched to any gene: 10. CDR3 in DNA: TGTGCCAGCAGCCAAGGGGACAGACTTTTGGAAACTGAAGCTTTCTTT. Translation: CASSQGDRLLETEAFF.

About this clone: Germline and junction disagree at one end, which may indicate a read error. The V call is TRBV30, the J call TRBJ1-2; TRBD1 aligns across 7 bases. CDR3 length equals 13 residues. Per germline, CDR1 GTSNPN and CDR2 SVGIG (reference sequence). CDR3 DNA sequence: TGTGCCTGGGCAGGGACAGTAATCTATGGCTACCCCTTC. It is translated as CAWAGTVIYGYPF. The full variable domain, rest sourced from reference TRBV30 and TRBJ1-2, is SQTIHQWPATLVQPVGSPLSLECTVEGTSNPNLYWYRQAAGRGLQLLFYSVGIGQISSEVPQNLSASRPQDRQFILSSKKLLLSDSGFYLCAWAGTVIYGYPFGSGTRLTVV.

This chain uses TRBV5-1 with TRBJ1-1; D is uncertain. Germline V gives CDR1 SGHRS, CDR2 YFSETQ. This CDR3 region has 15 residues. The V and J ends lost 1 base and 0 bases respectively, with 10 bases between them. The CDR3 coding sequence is TGCGCCAGCAGCTTGATGACAAGGATGAACACTGAAGCTTTCTTT. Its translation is CASSLMTRMNTEAFF.

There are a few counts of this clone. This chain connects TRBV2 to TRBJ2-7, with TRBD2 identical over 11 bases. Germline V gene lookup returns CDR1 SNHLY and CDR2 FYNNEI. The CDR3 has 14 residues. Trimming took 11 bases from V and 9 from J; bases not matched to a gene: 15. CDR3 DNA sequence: TGTGCCGGACAGCCCGGGACTAGCGGTGACGGGCAGTACTTC. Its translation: CAGQPGTSGDGQYF.

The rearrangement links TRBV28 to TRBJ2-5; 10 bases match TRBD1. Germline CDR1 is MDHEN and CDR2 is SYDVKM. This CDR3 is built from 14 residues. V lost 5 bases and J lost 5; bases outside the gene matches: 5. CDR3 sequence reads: CASSPPGQGETQYF. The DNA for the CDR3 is TGTGCCAGCAGTCCCCCGGGACAGGGGGAGACCCAGTACTTC.

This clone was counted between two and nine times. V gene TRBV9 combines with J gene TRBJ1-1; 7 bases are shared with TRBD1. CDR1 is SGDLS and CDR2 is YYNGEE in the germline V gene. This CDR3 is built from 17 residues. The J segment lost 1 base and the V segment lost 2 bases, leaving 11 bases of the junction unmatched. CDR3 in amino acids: CASSVGTGVLKNTEAFF. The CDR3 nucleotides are TGTGCCAGCAGCGTGGGTACAGGGGTCCTTAAGAACACTGAAGCTTTCTTT.

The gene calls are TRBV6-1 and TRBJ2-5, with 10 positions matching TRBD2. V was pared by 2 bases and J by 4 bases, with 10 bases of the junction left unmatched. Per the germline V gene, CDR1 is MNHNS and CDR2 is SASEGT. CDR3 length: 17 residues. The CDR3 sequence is CASSEWGLAGERETQYF. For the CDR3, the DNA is TGTGCCAGCAGTGAATGGGGTCTAGCGGGAGAGCGAGAGACCCAGTACTTC.

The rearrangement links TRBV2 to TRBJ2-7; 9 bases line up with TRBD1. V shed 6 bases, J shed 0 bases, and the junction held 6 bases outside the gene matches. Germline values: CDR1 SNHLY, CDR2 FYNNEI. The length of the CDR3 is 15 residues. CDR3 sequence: CASRGDRAYSYEQYF. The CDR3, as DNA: TGTGCCAGCAGGGGGGACAGGGCATACTCCTACGAGCAGTACTTC.

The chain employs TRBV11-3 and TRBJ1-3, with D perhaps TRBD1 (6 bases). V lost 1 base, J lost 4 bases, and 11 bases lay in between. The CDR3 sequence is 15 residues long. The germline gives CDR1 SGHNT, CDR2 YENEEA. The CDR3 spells CASSLGRGSGNTIYF. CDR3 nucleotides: TGTGCCAGCAGCTTAGGCAGGGGATCCGGAAACACCATATATTTT.

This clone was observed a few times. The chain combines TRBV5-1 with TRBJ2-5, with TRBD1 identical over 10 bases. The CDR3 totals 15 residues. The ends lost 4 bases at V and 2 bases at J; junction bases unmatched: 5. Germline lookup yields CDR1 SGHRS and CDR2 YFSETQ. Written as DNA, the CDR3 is TGCGCCAGCAGCCCTGACAGGGGGCAACAAGAGACCCAGTACTTC. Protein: CASSPDRGQQETQYF.

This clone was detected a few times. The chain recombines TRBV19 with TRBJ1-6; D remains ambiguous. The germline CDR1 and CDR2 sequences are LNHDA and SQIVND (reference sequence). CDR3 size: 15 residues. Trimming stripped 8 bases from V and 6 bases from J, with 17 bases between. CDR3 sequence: CASAPGKLLNSPLHF. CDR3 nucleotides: TGTGCCAGTGCCCCCGGGAAACTTCTTAATTCACCCCTCCACTTT.